This TCR beta chain was captured in a study of CD8+ T cells in alopecia areata. Sequencing used cDNA as its template, made by extracting RNA and reverse transcribing it. Profiled with immunoSEQ multiplex PCR; TCRdb holds only in-frame clones, not every one. The top ten clones hold about an eighth of a sample with some 150,000 clones, approximately 65% of them seen once. V dropped 5 bases and J dropped 0 bases, with 12 bases sitting between them. This CDR3 has 15 amino acids. From germline, CDR1 is SGHTA and CDR2 FQGNSA. There are a few counts of this clone. This TCR was recovered from a human donor with alopecia areata. The chain has TRBV7-2 and TRBJ2-3; no clear D. The source material was CD8+ T cells sorted from blood, sampled at week 0. CDR3 loop: CASSPLSFSTDTQYF. The CDR3 nucleotides read TGTGCCAGCAGCCCACTTAGCTTCAGCACAGATACGCAGTATTTT.